Included here is one TCR beta chain sequence, with context. The data originate from a study of shared clonotypes between healthy human individuals. Positively selected for CCR7, the CD45RO-negative cells used as naive CD8 cells excluded terminally differentiated effector memory CD45RA+ cells. The protocol was immunoSEQ multiplex PCR, while the TCRdb copy is restricted to in-frame clones and leaves out a portion. The sample has around 2,100,000 clones; roughly 95% are singletons. V lost 4 bases and J lost 2; bases outside the gene matches: 8. The CDR3 sequence is 16 residues long. Germline loops: CDR1 MGHRA, CDR2 YSYEKL.

The source material was naive CD8+ T cells sorted from blood. This receptor was identified in a man aged 18 to 29 in good health. The chain carries TRBV4-1 and TRBJ2-7, with 10 bases that match TRBD1. CDR3 DNA: TGCGCCAGCAGCCTTAAAGGGACAGGGGCCCCCTACGAGCAGTACTTC. Amino acid sequence: CASSLKGTGAPYEQYF.